The 28 T cell receptor beta chains below all came from one sample that was sequenced in a study of vaccination and CD4 T cells after COVID-19. Their target antigens are unknown. The Oncomine TCR Beta short-read assay generated sequence data from the DNA of cultured CD4+ T cells. Via MiXCR, TCRdb re-called the PCR reads, giving one row per CDR3 protein. The repertoire consists of about 18,000 distinct CDR3 sequences, with around 45% occurring once and the leading ten covering 15% to 25%. As for treatment: roughly ten-day PBMC culture with coronavirus spike peptide pools or control peptides (ViraFEST assay). Sequenced material: CD4+ T cells from blood, cultured in vitro, taken before SARS-CoV-2 vaccination. All receptors come from a human donor who received a COVID-19 vaccine.

The chain combines TRBV20-1 with TRBJ2-7; possible D gene TRBD1, 5 bases. CDR1 DFQATT and CDR2 SNEGSKA come from the germline V gene (reference sequence). The CDR3 is 19 residues long. With 0 bases removed from V and 2 bases from J, the gap between germline ends came to 26 bases. CDR3 DNA sequence: TGCAGTGCTAGAGATCCAACCTCCCCCTTGTCAGGGTTCACCTACGAGCAGTACTTC. Encoded protein: CSARDPTSPLSGFTYEQYF.

This clonotype was picked up one time. The chain links TRBV2 to TRBJ1-2, with 9 bases lining up with TRBD1. CDR1 and CDR2 (germline): SNHLY, FYNNEI. V was clipped by 6 bases and J by 4 bases; unmatched bases: 3. The CDR3 extends over 13 amino acids. This CDR3 reads CASRAQGAYGYTF. Written as DNA, the CDR3 is TGTGCCAGCAGAGCACAGGGGGCCTATGGCTACACCTTC.

This chain connects TRBV20-1 to TRBJ2-1; TRBD2 matches 12 bases. The junction had 8 bases not matched to a gene; V was cut back by 5 bases and J by 6 bases. The CDR3 is 15 residues long. Germline V gives CDR1 DFQATT, CDR2 SNEGSKA (reference sequence). The CDR3 here is CSAGLTSGGFNEQFF. The CDR3 DNA sequence: TGCAGTGCTGGACTTACTAGCGGGGGGTTCAATGAGCAGTTCTTC.

DNA for the CDR3: TGTGCCAGCTCACCACGGACTCTAGCGGCGAACACCGGGGAGCTGTTTTTT. It yields the protein CASSPRTLAANTGELFF. The rearrangement joins TRBV18 to TRBJ2-2; TRBD2 aligns across 7 bases. The CDR3 totals 17 residues. The germline gives CDR1 KGHSH, CDR2 LQKENI. V lost 1 base and J lost 0; bases outside the gene matches: 5. Full variable domain (rest looked up from reference TRBV18 and TRBJ2-2): NAGVMQNPRHLVRRRGQEARLRCSPMKGHSHVYWYRQLPEEGLKFMVYLQKENIIDESGMPKERFSAEFPKEGPSILRIQQVVRGDSAAYFCASSPRTLAANTGELFFGEGSRLTVL.

This chain links TRBV12-3 or TRBV12-4 with TRBJ2-2; D is unresolved. V lost 3 bases and J lost 1, with 6 bases in between. The CDR3 runs to 14 residues. The CDR3, as DNA: TGTGCCAGCAGTTTCGGACGGAACACCGGGGAGCTGTTTTTT. This codes for CASSFGRNTGELFF.

V gene TRBV12-3 or TRBV12-4 combines with J gene TRBJ1-2; TRBD1 agrees at 8 bases. The V and J ends lost 4 bases and 8 bases, in that order; junction bases with no gene match: 6. The CDR3 extends over 13 amino acids. DNA for the CDR3: TGTGCCAGCAGTTCAGGGGGCGCGGGGGGCTACACCTTC. Encoded protein: CASSSGGAGGYTF.

This clonotype was found a few times. This chain uses TRBV10-3 with TRBJ1-1; 8 bases map to TRBD1. There are 15 residues in the CDR3. Germline assignment: CDR1 ENHRY and CDR2 SYGVKD. With V trimmed by 4 bases and J by 4 bases, 8 bases remained unmatched. CDR3 loop: CAISAKPQGGTEAFF. As DNA, the CDR3 is TGTGCCATCAGTGCTAAGCCACAGGGGGGCACTGAAGCTTTCTTT.

This CDR3 is CASSLRRTDTQYF. CDR3 nucleotide sequence: TGCGCCAGCAGTCTCCGACGCACAGATACGCAGTATTTT. J is TRBJ2-3 and V is TRBV10-1; D is uncertain. Germline V lookup: CDR1 WNHNN, CDR2 SYGVQD (reference sequence). Trimming removed 5 bases from V and 1 base from J, with 7 bases in between. The CDR3 totals 13 residues.

The CDR3 nucleotides read TGTGCCAGCAGCTTAGGGGGGGCCCCCTACGAGCAGTACTTC. Protein product: CASSLGGAPYEQYF. This chain uses TRBV7-9 with TRBJ2-7; D assignment may be TRBD1 or TRBD2 (6 bases each). The CDR3 covers 14 residues. Germline V CDR1 and CDR2: SEHNR, FQNEAQ (reference sequence). The V gene lost 1 base and the J gene lost 2 bases, with 9 bases spanning the gap.

The chain combines TRBV6-5 with TRBJ1-2, with unresolved D. There are 14 residues in the CDR3. V was trimmed by 0 bases and J by 4 bases, leaving 9 bases between them. Germline V gene lookup returns CDR1 MNHEY and CDR2 SVGAGI. CDR3 DNA sequence: TGTGCCAGCAGTTACTCGGCCATGGGCTATGGCTACACCTTC. It yields the protein CASSYSAMGYGYTF.

This rearrangement joins TRBV6-5 to TRBJ2-3; 7 nucleotides line up with TRBD2. The V segment lost 0 bases and the J segment 4 bases; nucleotides outside the gene matches: 4. CDR1 MNHEY and CDR2 SVGAGI come from the germline V gene. The CDR3 is 15 amino acids. As DNA, the CDR3 is TGTGCCAGCAGTTACTCGGGGGGGGGAGCAGATACGCAGTATTTT. This sequence encodes CASSYSGGGADTQYF.

The V gene is TRBV4-2, the J gene TRBJ2-5, with D possibly being TRBD2 (6 bases). The CDR3 is 16 amino acids. Trimming stripped 3 bases from V and 1 base from J, with 15 bases between. CDR1 is LGHNA and CDR2 is YNFKEQ in the germline V gene. The CDR3 loop reads CASSHEVRDSQETQYF. In DNA form, the CDR3 reads TGTGCCAGCAGCCACGAAGTGCGGGACTCCCAAGAGACCCAGTACTTC.

The V and J genes are TRBV7-6 and TRBJ1-4; possible D gene TRBD1, 6 bases. CDR3 length: 18 amino acids. Deletions cut 5 bases from V and 0 bases from J, with 19 bases between. CDR1 and CDR2 (germline): SGHVS, FNYEAQ. CDR3 in amino acids: CASSPQGIGGATNEKLFF. The CDR3 region has the DNA TGTGCCAGCAGCCCACAGGGAATCGGGGGAGCAACTAATGAAAAACTGTTTTTT.

The chain combines TRBV9 with TRBJ1-2, with D uncertain. The CDR3 is 15 residues long. Trimming removed 3 bases from V and 7 bases from J, with 19 bases in between. Germline CDR1 and CDR2: SGDLS and YYNGEE. The CDR3 is CASSAQLFQDSGYTF. In DNA, the CDR3 is TGTGCCAGCAGCGCCCAGCTTTTTCAGGACTCTGGCTACACCTTC.

This chain connects TRBV4-1 to TRBJ2-1, with 9 bases that match TRBD2. The CDR3 consists of 17 residues. After removal of 1 base from V and 1 base from J, the junction contained 5 bases not matched to a gene. The germline V gene has CDR1 MGHRA and CDR2 YSYEKL. In nucleotides, the CDR3 is TGCGCCAGCAGCCAAGGGCGGGGGGGGAAGTCCTACAATGAGCAGTTCTTC. This gives the protein CASSQGRGGKSYNEQFF.

The chain combines TRBV5-1 with TRBJ2-2; 7 positions agree with TRBD2. The V segment lost 2 bases and the J segment 4 bases; nucleotides outside the gene matches: 8. The CDR3 is made up of 16 amino acids. CDR1 is SGHRS and CDR2 is YFSETQ in the germline V gene. The CDR3 region is CASSFSLAEGTGELFF. CDR3 DNA sequence: TGCGCCAGCAGCTTTTCCCTAGCGGAGGGCACCGGGGAGCTGTTTTTT. Drawing the rest from reference TRBV5-1 and TRBJ2-2, the complete variable domain is KAGVTQTPRYLIKTRGQQVTLSCSPISGHRSVSWYQQTPGQGLQFLFEYFSETQRNKGNFPGRFSGRQFSNSRSEMNVSTLELGDSALYLCASSFSLAEGTGELFFGEGSRLTVL.

This chain joins TRBV6-5 and TRBJ1-5; D gene ambiguous. The CDR3 runs to 13 residues. CDR1 and CDR2 (germline): MNHEY, SVGAGI. The V and J ends lost 1 base and 6 bases respectively, with 7 bases between them. The CDR3 loop is CASSYYSGQPQHF. The CDR3 DNA is TGTGCCAGCAGTTACTACAGCGGTCAGCCCCAGCATTTT.

V is TRBV30 and J is TRBJ2-3; the D gene is possibly TRBD2 (5 bases). Deletions cut 3 bases from V and 0 bases from J, with 13 bases between. This CDR3 comprises 15 residues. Germline CDR1 is GTSNPN and CDR2 is SVGIG (reference sequence). CDR3 sequence reads: CAWSLRAGSTDTQYF. CDR3 nucleotides: TGTGCCTGGAGCCTCCGGGCGGGCAGCACAGATACGCAGTATTTT.

The V and J genes are TRBV7-2 and TRBJ1-2; D uncertain. The CDR3 spans 15 residues. Looked up from germline, CDR1 is SGHTA and CDR2 is FQGNSA. V was pared by 2 bases and J by 2 bases, with 12 bases between. CDR3 nucleotide sequence: TGTGCCAGCAGCTTATCTCAGGCGACGAACTATGGCTACACCTTC. It specifies CASSLSQATNYGYTF.

The chain recombines TRBV10-3 with TRBJ1-1; D is possibly TRBD1 (6 bases). This CDR3 comprises 15 residues. Germline V gene lookup returns CDR1 ENHRY and CDR2 SYGVKD. V was trimmed by 3 bases and J by 2 bases, leaving 13 bases between them. CDR3 sequence: CAISDTYRDNTEAFF. The CDR3 DNA reads TGTGCCATCAGTGATACCTACAGGGACAACACTGAAGCTTTCTTT.

The chain recombines TRBV6-1 with TRBJ2-2; TRBD1 is a possible D gene (5 bases). Germline V gives CDR1 MNHNS, CDR2 SASEGT. The V and J ends lost 5 bases and 8 bases respectively, with 9 bases between them. The CDR3 loop spans 12 amino acids. The CDR3 nucleotides read TGTGCCAGCAGTCCAAGGACAGGGGAGCTGTTTTTT. The encoded protein is CASSPRTGELFF.

In its sample, this clonotype was seen once. V is TRBV7-9 and J is TRBJ1-1; D possibly corresponds to TRBD1 (5 bases). The CDR3 covers 14 residues. The germline CDR1 and CDR2 sequences are SEHNR and FQNEAQ (reference sequence). V lost 4 bases, J lost 4 bases, and 13 bases lay in between. This CDR3 reads CASSSSGVATEAFF. The CDR3 DNA is TGTGCCAGCAGCTCGTCGGGGGTCGCCACTGAAGCTTTCTTT. The full variable domain, its missing parts supplied by reference TRBV7-9 and TRBJ1-1, is DTGVSQNPRHKITKRGQNVTFRCDPISEHNRLYWYRQTLGQGPEFLTYFQNEAQLEKSRLLSDRFSAERPKGSFSTLEIQRTEQGDSAMYLCASSSSGVATEAFFGQGTRLTVV.

This chain joins TRBV12-1 and TRBJ2-7; TRBD1 is the table's D call, not checked against the DNA. TRBV12-1 is a pseudogene. CDR3 size: 17 residues. This CDR3 reads CASSVHRGRVFGHEQYF. The CDR3 DNA sequence: TGTGCCAGCAGCGTTCACAGGGGGCGCGTATTTGGGCACGAGCAGTACTTC.

The rearrangement links TRBV27 to TRBJ1-6; D remains ambiguous. Germline assignment: CDR1 MNHEY and CDR2 SMNVEV (reference sequence). The ends were cut back, 7 bases at V and 7 bases at J, with 14 bases in the middle. The CDR3 runs 14 residues. CDR3 in amino acids: CASKLGTANSPLHF. The DNA for the CDR3 is TGTGCCAGCAAACTCGGCACGGCGAATTCACCCCTCCACTTT.

The chain has TRBV5-6 and TRBJ1-6; TRBD1 is a possible D gene (6 bases). The CDR3 extends over 17 amino acids. V lost 3 bases to trimming and J lost 7 bases, with 20 bases between them. From germline, CDR1 is SGHDT and CDR2 YYEEEE. The CDR3 DNA reads TGTGCCAGCAGCTCGGGGACAATTTATGCCACAAATTCACCCCTCCACTTT. Translating it yields CASSSGTIYATNSPLHF.

This clonotype turned up a few times. The chain is built from TRBV20-1 and TRBJ1-5; 11 bases map to TRBD1. The CDR3 has 14 residues. CDR1 and CDR2 (germline): DFQATT, SNEGSKA (reference sequence). Trimming at V came to 1 base and at J to 8 bases, leaving 4 bases not matched to a gene. For the CDR3, the DNA is TGCAGTGCTAGAGGGACAGGGGGCTCTGAGCCCCAGCATTTT. Translated: CSARGTGGSEPQHF.

This clonotype was observed a few times. The chain couples TRBV6-1 to TRBJ2-5; D could derive from TRBD1 or TRBD2 (6 bases each). Germline CDR1 and CDR2: MNHNS and SASEGT. The CDR3 runs 19 residues. The V end was cut by 6 bases, the J end by 0 bases, with 26 bases between. The CDR3 DNA follows: TGTGCCAGCAGAATGGACTACGACGGGGGCCTCCGGAACCAAGAGACCCAGTACTTC. The encoded protein is CASRMDYDGGLRNQETQYF.

This clonotype was seen more than once but under ten times. V gene TRBV6-1 combines with J gene TRBJ1-3; D remains unclear. V gave up 6 bases and J gave up 0 bases, with 6 bases separating them. The germline CDR1 and CDR2 sequences are MNHNS and SASEGT. The length of the CDR3 is 13 residues. This CDR3 reads CASSPISGNTIYF. The DNA for the CDR3 is TGTGCCAGCAGCCCGATCTCTGGAAACACCATATATTTT.